A single sample gave rise to the 9 T cell receptor beta chains below, sequenced in a study of T cell changes during pregnancy in multiple sclerosis. TCRdb keeps only in-frame clones here, not all; method: immunoSEQ multiplex PCR. This table has around 80,000 clones, over 85% appearing once. This sample comprised peripheral blood, obtained in the second trimester of pregnancy. The receptors were gathered from a female donor in good health, enrolled as a control in a pregnancy study.

This clone appeared a single time. This chain uses TRBV4-1 with TRBJ1-1, with D possibly matching TRBD1 (5 bases). Germline-derived CDR1 and CDR2 are MGHRA and YSYEKL. With 1 base removed from V and 4 bases from J, the gap between germline ends came to 28 bases. This CDR3 is 20 amino acids long. The CDR3 is CASSQGWDWAGNLEGTEAFF. Written as DNA, the CDR3 is TGCGCCAGCAGCCAAGGGTGGGATTGGGCAGGGAATTTGGAGGGCACTGAAGCTTTCTTT.

The chain carries TRBV5-8 and TRBJ2-4; a weak D match, TRBD2 (6 bases). The CDR3 has 16 amino acids. CDR1 is SGHTS, CDR2 YDEGEE, per germline. Trimming left V 1 base short and J 1 base short, with 12 bases between. CDR3 in DNA: TGTGCCAGCAGCTTGTCAGGCGCGGGGGCCAAAAACATTCAGTACTTC. It specifies CASSLSGAGAKNIQYF.

This chain links TRBV30 with TRBJ2-2; 11 bases are shared with TRBD2. Germline CDR1 GTSNPN, CDR2 SVGIG (reference sequence). CDR3 size: 14 residues. Losses at the gene ends were 5 bases for V and 4 bases for J; bases not matched to a gene: 3. Here the CDR3 DNA reads TGTGCCTGGGCCGGGACTAGCGGCACCGGGGAGCTGTTTTTT. It specifies CAWAGTSGTGELFF.

The chain uses TRBV6-1 and TRBJ2-1; 7 bases fit TRBD2. CDR3 length: 18 residues. The junction had 13 bases not matched to a gene; V was cut back by 3 bases and J by 2 bases. Germline V gives CDR1 MNHNS, CDR2 SASEGT. The CDR3 protein is CASSEVVWGEGTYNEQFF. The CDR3 DNA follows: TGTGCCAGCAGTGAGGTCGTCTGGGGGGAGGGAACCTACAATGAGCAGTTCTTC.

The genes are TRBV6-6 and TRBJ1-5; D remains unclear. The ends were cut back, 7 bases at V and 4 bases at J, with 11 bases in the middle. Germline values: CDR1 MNHNY, CDR2 SVGAGI (reference sequence). This CDR3 is built from 13 residues. CDR3 loop: CASTTGANQPQHF. In DNA, the CDR3 is TGTGCCAGCACCACGGGAGCTAATCAGCCCCAGCATTTT.

V and J are TRBV5-1 and TRBJ2-5, with D uncertain. This CDR3 region has 14 residues. Germline V gives CDR1 SGHRS, CDR2 YFSETQ. The V and J ends lost 2 bases and 3 bases respectively, with 11 bases between them. The CDR3 reads CASSFGQPEETQYF. The CDR3 nucleotides are TGCGCCAGCAGCTTTGGGCAGCCCGAAGAGACCCAGTACTTC. Looking up the rest from reference TRBV5-1 and TRBJ2-5 gives the full variable domain: KAGVTQTPRYLIKTRGQQVTLSCSPISGHRSVSWYQQTPGQGLQFLFEYFSETQRNKGNFPGRFSGRQFSNSRSEMNVSTLELGDSALYLCASSFGQPEETQYFGPGTRLLVL.

J is TRBJ2-7 and V is TRBV27, with D unclear. Trimming removed 4 bases at V and 4 bases at J, with 5 bases between. The V gene's germline CDR1 is MNHEY and CDR2 SMNVEV (reference sequence). There are 11 residues in the CDR3. DNA for the CDR3: TGTGCCAGCAGTTCGAGTTACGAGCAGTACTTC. As protein: CASSSSYEQYF.

V usage is TRBV7-9 and J usage is TRBJ1-1, with TRBD1 as a possible D gene (5 bases). There are 14 residues in the CDR3. Trimming left V 6 bases short and J 0 bases short, with 11 bases between. CDR1 is SEHNR, CDR2 FQNEAQ, per germline (reference sequence). CDR3 nucleotide sequence: TGTGCCAGCAGGGGACGGGGGTTGAACACTGAAGCTTTCTTT. Translation: CASRGRGLNTEAFF.

This clone has just one count. The gene calls are TRBV11-1 and TRBJ2-4; possible D gene TRBD2, 5 bases. The germline V gene encodes CDR1 SGHAT and CDR2 FQDESV (reference sequence). The CDR3 is 14 amino acids. The V gene lost 3 bases and the J gene lost 6 bases, with 12 bases spanning the gap. The CDR3 region is CASSFEGSLNIQYF. The CDR3 DNA follows: TGTGCCAGCAGCTTTGAGGGCTCGCTAAACATTCAGTACTTC.